The 22 T cell receptor beta chains presented below share a single source sample, sequenced in a study of cytomegalovirus exposure and HLA in healthy donors. Primers: 60 Vbeta forward and 13 Jbeta reverse. Measured with immunoSEQ multiplex PCR; TCRdb has only the in-frame clones, and not every one. The sample includes fewer than 100,000 clones, about four fifths of them seen just once. The material sequenced was PBMCs. Every receptor here comes from a woman aged 40 to 50 in good health and CMV-seronegative.

This chain joins TRBV6-5 and TRBJ1-1, with 7 positions matching TRBD1. The CDR3 loop spans 15 amino acids. Unmatched junction bases numbered 15, after V lost 8 bases and J lost 6 bases. Germline V gives CDR1 MNHEY, CDR2 SVGAGI. The CDR3: CASVLLHRGLSEAFF. CDR3 DNA sequence: TGTGCCAGCGTCTTACTCCACAGGGGTCTTTCTGAAGCTTTCTTT.

The V and J genes are TRBV5-1 and TRBJ1-4; 8 bases line up with TRBD1. The CDR3 extends over 17 amino acids. Losses at the gene ends were 2 bases for V and 8 bases for J; bases not matched to a gene: 14. From germline, CDR1 is SGHRS and CDR2 YFSETQ. CDR3 coding DNA: TGCGCCAGCAGCTTAAAAAATCAGGGGGCTGCTTCCGAAAAACTGTTTTTT. Translation gives CASSLKNQGAASEKLFF.

This chain joins TRBV13 and TRBJ2-2; 8 positions agree with TRBD1. This CDR3 region has 14 residues. Per germline, CDR1 PRHDT and CDR2 FYEKMQ (reference sequence). V lost 5 bases and J lost 4; bases outside the gene matches: 3. CDR3 coding DNA: TGTGCCAGCAGCCCCGGGACAGGCACCGGGGAGCTGTTTTTT. This translates into CASSPGTGTGELFF. Complete variable domain (other parts from reference TRBV13 and TRBJ2-2): AAGVIQSPRHLIKEKRETATLKCYPIPRHDTVYWYQQGPGQDPQFLISFYEKMQSDKGSIPDRFSAQQFSDYHSELNMSSLELGDSALYFCASSPGTGTGELFFGEGSRLTVL.

This clone was recorded a few times. Sequence at one end of the junction differs from germline and may be a read error. V and J are TRBV7-7 and TRBJ2-5, with TRBD1 matching over 9 bases. The CDR3 has 15 residues. The germline V gene encodes CDR1 SSHAT and CDR2 FNYEAQ (reference sequence). The DNA of the CDR3 is TGTGCTAGCAGCCCGGGGACAGGGCCTCAAGAGACCCAGTACTTC. Translation: CASSPGTGPQETQYF.

This chain connects TRBV12-5 to TRBJ2-2, with 12 positions matching TRBD2. Looked up from germline, CDR1 is LGHNT and CDR2 is FRNRAP. The CDR3 has 21 residues. V was clipped by 0 bases and J by 0 bases; unmatched bases: 11. This CDR3 reads CASGLVLRASGGASNTGELFF. The CDR3 coding sequence is TGTGCTAGTGGTTTGGTACTCAGGGCTAGCGGGGGGGCCTCGAACACCGGGGAGCTGTTTTTT.

The chain couples TRBV29-1 to TRBJ2-7, with a weak D call TRBD2 (5 bases). The CDR3 length is 13 residues. V shed 3 bases and J shed 6 bases, with 15 bases lying between them. In germline, CDR1 is SQVTM, CDR2 ANQGSEA. This chain's CDR3 is CSVDLGSRGEQYF. CDR3 coding DNA: TGCAGCGTTGATTTGGGGTCTCGGGGCGAGCAGTACTTC.

V usage is TRBV5-1 and J usage is TRBJ1-1, with TRBD1 as a possible D gene (5 bases). Germline values: CDR1 SGHRS, CDR2 YFSETQ. With 4 bases removed from V and 3 bases from J, the gap between germline ends came to 16 bases. This CDR3 region has 15 residues. CDR3 protein: CASSAGHGRDTEAFF. CDR3 nucleotides: TGCGCCAGCAGCGCTGGACACGGACGGGACACTGAAGCTTTCTTT.

This rearrangement joins TRBV18 to TRBJ2-6, with D possibly being TRBD2 (6 bases). Germline lookup yields CDR1 KGHSH and CDR2 LQKENI. V was trimmed by 5 bases and J by 0 bases, leaving 26 bases between them. This CDR3 is built from 21 residues. In DNA form, the CDR3 reads TGTGCCAGCTCATCGAAAGCGAGGGGAGGCGCGGGATTCTCTGGGGCCAACGTCCTGACTTTC. This encodes CASSSKARGGAGFSGANVLTF.

This clone occurred a few times. The V gene is TRBV2, the J gene TRBJ1-5; TRBD1 might be the D (5 bases). Trimming took 6 bases from V and 2 from J, leaving 8 bases between them. Germline assignment: CDR1 SNHLY and CDR2 FYNNEI. The CDR3 runs to 13 residues. Here the CDR3 reads CASRGLGNQPQHF. CDR3 in DNA: TGTGCCAGCAGGGGGCTGGGCAATCAGCCCCAGCATTTT.

This clone was detected once. The rearrangement joins TRBV6-1 to TRBJ2-7; D perhaps matches TRBD1 (5 bases). Between the trimmed V and J ends, which lost 6 bases and 4 bases, there was a span of 13 bases. The CDR3 runs to 13 residues. The germline CDR1 and CDR2 sequences are MNHNS and SASEGT. The CDR3 DNA is TGTGCCAGCAGCAGGGATCTCCCTTACGAGCAGTACTTC. Its translation: CASSRDLPYEQYF.

This chain connects TRBV27 to TRBJ2-3, with 11 bases that match TRBD2. From germline, CDR1 is MNHEY and CDR2 SMNVEV (reference sequence). V was clipped by 7 bases and J by 6 bases; unmatched bases: 9. This CDR3 spans 15 amino acids. CDR3 amino acids: CASTPYPSGGDTQYF. CDR3 nucleotides: TGTGCCAGCACCCCTTACCCTAGCGGGGGGGATACGCAGTATTTT.

CDR3 loop: CASSPGLASYEQYF. CDR3 DNA: TGCGCCAGCAGCCCCGGACTAGCTTCCTACGAGCAGTACTTC. This sequence joins TRBV5-1 and TRBJ2-7, with 8 nucleotides matching TRBD2. Trimming removed 4 bases from V and 1 base from J; junction bases left unmatched: 4. Germline V gene data show CDR1 as SGHRS and CDR2 as YFSETQ. This CDR3 comprises 14 residues.

The chain joins TRBV5-4 to TRBJ2-3; D not certain. In germline, CDR1 is SGHNT, CDR2 YYREEE (reference sequence). This CDR3 comprises 13 residues. V was trimmed by 4 bases and J by 0 bases, leaving 6 bases between them. Here the CDR3 DNA reads TGTGCCAGCAGCCTACAGAGCACAGATACGCAGTATTTT. Translating gives CASSLQSTDTQYF.

V usage is TRBV5-1 and J usage is TRBJ1-2, with D possibly matching TRBD1 (6 bases). In germline, CDR1 is SGHRS, CDR2 YFSETQ. The CDR3 length is 15 residues. V gave up 0 bases and J gave up 1 base, with 10 bases separating them. CDR3 sequence: CASSLGQESNYGYTF. For the CDR3, the DNA is TGCGCCAGCAGCTTGGGACAGGAGAGTAACTATGGCTACACCTTC.

This sequence joins TRBV2 and TRBJ1-1; the D gene is possibly TRBD1 (5 bases). CDR3 length: 14 residues. CDR1 SNHLY and CDR2 FYNNEI come from the germline V gene. V dropped 5 bases and J dropped 6 bases, with 16 bases sitting between them. The CDR3 DNA sequence: TGTGCCAGCAGTCACCCTCCGGGGGGTCCTGAAGCTTTCTTT. Protein sequence: CASSHPPGGPEAFF. The entire variable domain, with the rest obtained from reference TRBV2 and TRBJ1-1, is as follows: EPEVTQTPSHQVTQMGQEVILRCVPISNHLYFYWYRQILGQKVEFLVSFYNNEISEKSEIFDDQFSVERPDGSNFTLKIRSTKLEDSAMYFCASSHPPGGPEAFFGQGTRLTVV.

This clone was picked up a small number of times. The rearrangement joins TRBV5-1 to TRBJ2-3; 8 bases match TRBD2. The CDR3 length is 14 residues. Trimming took 7 bases from V and 5 from J; bases not matched to a gene: 9. Germline CDR1 SGHRS, CDR2 YFSETQ. For the CDR3, the DNA is TGCGCCAGCGGTGCGGGGGGCTGGGAAGATACGCAGTATTTT. Translated: CASGAGGWEDTQYF.

CDR3 in DNA: TGTGCCAGCAGGCCTCAGGGTTTCCGGGACAGGGTCTACGAGCAGTACTTC. Translating gives CASRPQGFRDRVYEQYF. The J gene is TRBJ2-7, the V gene TRBV28; 9 bases line up with TRBD1. Germline CDR1 is MDHEN and CDR2 is SYDVKM. V dropped 6 bases and J dropped 3; count of bases not matched to a gene: 15. CDR3 size: 17 residues.

The chain joins TRBV5-1 to TRBJ2-7; D remains unclear. The CDR3 totals 12 residues. Germline lookup yields CDR1 SGHRS and CDR2 YFSETQ. Trimming removed 4 bases from V and 0 bases from J, with 5 bases in between. The CDR3 spells CASSPSSYEQYF. The CDR3 DNA is TGCGCCAGCAGCCCGAGCTCCTACGAGCAGTACTTC.

The V gene is TRBV4-1, the J gene TRBJ1-6, with 7 bases matching TRBD1. Looked up from germline, CDR1 is MGHRA and CDR2 is YSYEKL. The CDR3 is made up of 15 amino acids. The V segment lost 2 bases and the J segment 9 bases; nucleotides outside the gene matches: 7. This CDR3 is CASSQLWTGSSPLHF. In DNA form, the CDR3 reads TGCGCCAGCAGCCAATTATGGACAGGTAGTTCACCCCTCCACTTT.

V is TRBV5-1 and J is TRBJ2-2; TRBD1 is a possible D gene (5 bases). Germline CDR1 and CDR2: SGHRS and YFSETQ. The CDR3 is 15 residues long. Trimming shortened V by 0 bases and J by 7 bases, and 13 bases separated the two germline ends. CDR3 DNA sequence: TGCGCCAGCAGCTTGGTAGGACAAGAGGTCGGGGAGCTGTTTTTT. Encoded protein: CASSLVGQEVGELFF.

This clone was seen only a few times. V usage is TRBV27 and J usage is TRBJ1-2; TRBD1 matches 7 bases. Germline V gene lookup returns CDR1 MNHEY and CDR2 SMNVEV (reference sequence). The V and J ends lost 1 base and 9 bases, in that order; junction bases with no gene match: 8. The CDR3 is made up of 14 amino acids. CDR3 residues: CASSLFGRGMSYTF. CDR3 in DNA: TGTGCCAGCAGTTTATTTGGCAGGGGGATGAGCTACACCTTC.

J is TRBJ2-1 and V is TRBV5-4; 9 positions agree with TRBD2. The germline V gene has CDR1 SGHNT and CDR2 YYREEE (reference sequence). V lost 1 base, J lost 5 bases, and 4 bases stayed unmatched. The CDR3 runs 15 residues. This chain's CDR3 is CASSLRSSGDNEQFF. In DNA form, the CDR3 reads TGTGCCAGCAGCTTGAGGTCTAGCGGGGACAATGAGCAGTTCTTC.